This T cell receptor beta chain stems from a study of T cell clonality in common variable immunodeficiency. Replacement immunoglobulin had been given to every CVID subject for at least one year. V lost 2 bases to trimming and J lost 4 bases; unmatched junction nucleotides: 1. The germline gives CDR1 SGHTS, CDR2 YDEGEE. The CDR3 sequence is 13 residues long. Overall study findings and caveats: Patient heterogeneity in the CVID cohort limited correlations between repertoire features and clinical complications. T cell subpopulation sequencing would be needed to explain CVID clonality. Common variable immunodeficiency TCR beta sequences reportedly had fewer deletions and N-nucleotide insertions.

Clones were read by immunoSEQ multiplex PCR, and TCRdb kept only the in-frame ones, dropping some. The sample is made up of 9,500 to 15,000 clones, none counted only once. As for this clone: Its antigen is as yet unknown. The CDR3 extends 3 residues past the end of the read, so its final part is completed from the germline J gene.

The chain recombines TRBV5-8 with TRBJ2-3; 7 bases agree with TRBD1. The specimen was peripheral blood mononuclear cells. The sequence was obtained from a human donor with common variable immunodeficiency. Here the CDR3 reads CASSFDRADTQYF. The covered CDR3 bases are TGTGCCAGCAGCTTTGACAGGGCAGATACG.